This TCR beta chain was sequenced during a study of blood T cell repertoires in COVID-19. TCRdb keeps only in-frame clones here, not all; method: immunoSEQ multiplex PCR. Among under 200,000 clones listed, roughly 90% were seen once. V dropped 7 bases and J dropped 5 bases, with 19 bases sitting between them. This CDR3 has 14 amino acids. From germline, CDR1 is SQVTM and CDR2 ANQGSEA. The receptor was derived from a man younger than 30 with active or convalescent COVID-19. Sequences were obtained from peripheral blood. The chain carries TRBV29-1 and TRBJ2-3, with D tentatively TRBD2 (6 bases). The CDR3 DNA sequence: TGCAGCGCTGCGTCGGGCAGCGGGTTAGATACGCAGTATTTT. Protein: CSAASGSGLDTQYF.